The 2 T cell receptor beta chains listed next were all sequenced from one sample in a study of CD8 T cells in ankylosing spondylitis (dated by TCRdb to the late 2010s). The method behind the library was 5' RACE. These reads were obtained on an Illumina HiSeq 2500. Using fastp at Q25 and MiXCR, TCRdb reprocessed the public reads and kept productive beta chains. Entries that share a CDR3 protein sequence are merged under the most common genes and DNA. The sample includes about 240,000 distinct CDR3 sequences, with approximately 9% observed a single time. Clones ranked in the top ten supply about 6.8% of the sample. The material sequenced was blood, either unsorted or a sorted T cell fraction (not recorded which). These receptors all come from a male donor with ankylosing spondylitis or in good health (not recorded which).

This clonotype showed up just a few times. V gene TRBV20-1 combines with J gene TRBJ2-7; the match to TRBD2 covers 13 bases. Trimming removed 2 bases from V and 2 bases from J; junction bases left unmatched: 6. Per the germline V gene, CDR1 is DFQATT and CDR2 is SNEGSKA (reference sequence). The CDR3 is 16 residues long. This chain's CDR3 is CSARRTSGSLTYEQYF. Written as DNA, the CDR3 is TGCAGTGCTAGACGGACTAGCGGGAGTCTTACCTACGAGCAGTACTTC.

This clonotype was seen at least ten times. This chain uses TRBV10-3 with TRBJ2-3; TRBD2 matches at 8 bases. CDR1 ENHRY and CDR2 SYGVKD come from the germline V gene. CDR3 length: 16 residues. Trimming removed 3 bases from V and 2 bases from J; junction bases left unmatched: 7. The CDR3 is CAISDRREVVTDTQYF. The CDR3 nucleotides are TGTGCCATCAGTGACCGGCGGGAGGTTGTCACAGATACGCAGTATTTT.